The 9 T cell receptor beta chains below come from one sample, sequenced in a study of blood T cell repertoires in COVID-19. The repertoire was sequenced with immunoSEQ multiplex PCR; TCRdb's copy has only in-frame clones and lacks some. This table has about 120,000 clones, about 85% appearing once. Sequenced: peripheral blood. The receptor set was obtained from a woman aged 60-70 years with COVID-19, enrolled during active disease.

The chain is built from TRBV5-1 and TRBJ2-2; 8 nucleotides match TRBD1. CDR3 length: 15 residues. CDR1 is SGHRS, CDR2 YFSETQ, per germline. V was pared by 0 bases and J by 6 bases, with 4 bases of the junction left unmatched. DNA of the CDR3: TGCGCCAGCAGCTTGGACAGGGGGGTGGCCGGGGAGCTGTTTTTT. Its protein is CASSLDRGVAGELFF.

The rearrangement joins TRBV21-1 to TRBJ1-5. TRBV21-1 is a known pseudogene. The CDR3 has 14 residues. Here the CDR3 reads CASGRTAPYQPQHF. The CDR3 DNA sequence: TGTGCCAGCGGCCGGACTGCCCCTTATCAGCCCCAGCATTTT.

The chain carries TRBV5-4 and TRBJ1-2; the D gene is possibly TRBD1 (6 bases). CDR3 size: 15 residues. CDR1 is SGHNT, CDR2 YYREEE, per germline (reference sequence). With 0 bases removed from V and 4 bases from J, the gap between germline ends came to 13 bases. Here the CDR3 reads CASSLVQGQTYGYTF. The CDR3 coding sequence is TGTGCCAGCAGCTTGGTCCAGGGACAAACCTATGGCTACACCTTC.

This clone was counted a single time. The V and J genes are TRBV7-9 and TRBJ2-5, with D perhaps matching TRBD2 (6 bases). CDR1 is SEHNR, CDR2 FQNEAQ, per germline (reference sequence). V lost 5 bases, J lost 5 bases, and 9 bases lay in between. This CDR3 comprises 12 residues. CDR3 sequence reads: CASSGGTETQYF. In DNA, the CDR3 is TGTGCCAGCAGCGGGGGGACGGAGACCCAGTACTTC.

This clone was recorded only once. CDR3: CASSFGAGGLGETQYF. CDR3 coding DNA: TGTGCCAGCAGCTTCGGCGCAGGGGGCTTGGGGGAGACCCAGTACTTC. This chain connects TRBV7-2 to TRBJ2-5; 8 nucleotides line up with TRBD1. The CDR3 sequence is 16 residues long. The trim removed 3 bases at V and 5 bases at J, leaving 11 bases unmatched. Germline V gene data show CDR1 as SGHTA and CDR2 as FQGNSA.

The chain is built from TRBV7-2 and TRBJ1-1; perhaps TRBD1 as D (6 bases). The germline gives CDR1 SGHTA, CDR2 FQGNSA. This CDR3 is 13 amino acids long. Trimming removed 2 bases from V and 5 bases from J, with 9 bases in between. CDR3 amino acids: CASSLQGWTEAFF. The CDR3 coding sequence is TGTGCCAGCAGCTTACAGGGGTGGACTGAAGCTTTCTTT.

V and J are TRBV18 and TRBJ2-2; possibly TRBD1 for D (5 bases). The CDR3 length is 15 residues. V shed 2 bases and J shed 5 bases, with 12 bases lying between them. Germline values: CDR1 KGHSH, CDR2 LQKENI. CDR3 bases: TGTGCCAGCTCACCATTCGCCGACAGTACCGGGGAGCTGTTTTTT. This translates into CASSPFADSTGELFF.

The rearrangement uses TRBV7-9 and TRBJ2-1, with 13 bases matching TRBD2. Germline V CDR1 and CDR2: SEHNR, FQNEAQ (reference sequence). The CDR3 length is 15 residues. The V and J ends lost 6 bases and 8 bases, in that order; junction bases with no gene match: 7. CDR3 loop: CASRELAGGLDEQFF. CDR3 DNA: TGTGCCAGCAGAGAACTAGCGGGGGGGCTCGATGAGCAGTTCTTC.

The genes are TRBV27 and TRBJ1-1; possible D gene TRBD1, 5 bases. Trimming shortened V by 2 bases and J by 5 bases, and 12 bases separated the two germline ends. CDR1 is MNHEY and CDR2 is SMNVEV in the germline V gene (reference sequence). This CDR3 is 14 amino acids long. CDR3 coding DNA: TGTGCCAGCAGTTTAGGGGGGTCCGGGACTGAAGCTTTCTTT. Translating it yields CASSLGGSGTEAFF.